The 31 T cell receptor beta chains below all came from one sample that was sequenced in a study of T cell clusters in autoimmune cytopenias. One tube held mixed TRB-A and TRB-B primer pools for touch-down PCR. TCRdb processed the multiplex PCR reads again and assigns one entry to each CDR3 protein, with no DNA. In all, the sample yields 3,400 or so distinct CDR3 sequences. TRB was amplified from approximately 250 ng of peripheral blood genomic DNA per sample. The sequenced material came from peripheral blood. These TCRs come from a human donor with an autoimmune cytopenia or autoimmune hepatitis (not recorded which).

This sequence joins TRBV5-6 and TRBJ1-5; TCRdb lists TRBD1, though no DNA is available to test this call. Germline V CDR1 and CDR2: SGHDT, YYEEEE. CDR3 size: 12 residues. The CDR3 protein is CASSLGRGSQHF.

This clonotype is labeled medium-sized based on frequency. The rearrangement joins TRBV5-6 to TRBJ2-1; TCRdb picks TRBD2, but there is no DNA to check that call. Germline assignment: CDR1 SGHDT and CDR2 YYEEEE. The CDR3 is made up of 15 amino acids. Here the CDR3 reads CASSSSGRALDEQFF.

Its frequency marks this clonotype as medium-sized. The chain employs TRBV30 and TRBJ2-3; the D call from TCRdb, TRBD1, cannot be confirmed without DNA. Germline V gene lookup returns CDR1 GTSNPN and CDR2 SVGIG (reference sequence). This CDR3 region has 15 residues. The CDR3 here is CALKPGTGFTDTQYF.

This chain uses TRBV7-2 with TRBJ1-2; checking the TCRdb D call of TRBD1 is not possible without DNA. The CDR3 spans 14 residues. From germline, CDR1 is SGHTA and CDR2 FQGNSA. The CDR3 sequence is CASSFSRGTDGYTF.

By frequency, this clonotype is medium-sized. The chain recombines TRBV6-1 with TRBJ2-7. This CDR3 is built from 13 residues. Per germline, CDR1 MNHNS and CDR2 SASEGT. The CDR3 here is CASSEAPAYEQYF.

This CDR3 is CASSLGLAGYEQYF. The chain combines TRBV6-4 with TRBJ2-7; TCRdb outputs TRBD2, but without DNA this stays unchecked. The germline gives CDR1 MRHNA, CDR2 SNTAGT. This CDR3 has 14 amino acids.

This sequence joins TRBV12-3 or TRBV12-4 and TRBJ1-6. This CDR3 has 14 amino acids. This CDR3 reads CASRDAAYNSPLHF.

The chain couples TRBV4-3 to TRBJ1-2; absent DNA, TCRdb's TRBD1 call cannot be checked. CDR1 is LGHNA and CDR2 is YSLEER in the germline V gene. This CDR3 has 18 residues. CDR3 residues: CASSQESWGGINNYGYTF.

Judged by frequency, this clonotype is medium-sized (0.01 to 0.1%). This chain's CDR3 is CASSIPGQITDTQYF. The genes are TRBV19 and TRBJ2-3; the D call of TRBD1 rests on TCRdb alone, since no DNA is present to check it. The CDR3 extends over 15 amino acids. Looked up from germline, CDR1 is LNHDA and CDR2 is SQIVND (reference sequence). Using reference TRBV19 and TRBJ2-3 for the parts outside the CDR3, the full variable domain is DGGITQSPKYLFRKEGQNVTLSCEQNLNHDAMYWYRQDPGQGLRLIYYSQIVNDFQKGDIAEGYSVSREKKESFPLTVTSAQKNPTAFYLCASSIPGQITDTQYFGPGTRLTVL.

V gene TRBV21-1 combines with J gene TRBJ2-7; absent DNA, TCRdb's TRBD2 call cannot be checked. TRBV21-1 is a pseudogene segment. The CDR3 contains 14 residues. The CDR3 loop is CASIASGPSYEQYF.

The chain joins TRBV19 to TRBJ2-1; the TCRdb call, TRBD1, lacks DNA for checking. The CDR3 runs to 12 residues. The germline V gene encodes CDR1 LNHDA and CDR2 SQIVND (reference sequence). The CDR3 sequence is CASSLASVGGFF.

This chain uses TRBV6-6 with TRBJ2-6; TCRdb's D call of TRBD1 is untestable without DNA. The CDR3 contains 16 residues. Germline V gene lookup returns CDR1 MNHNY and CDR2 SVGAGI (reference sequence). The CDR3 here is CASYRYHTPGANVLTF.

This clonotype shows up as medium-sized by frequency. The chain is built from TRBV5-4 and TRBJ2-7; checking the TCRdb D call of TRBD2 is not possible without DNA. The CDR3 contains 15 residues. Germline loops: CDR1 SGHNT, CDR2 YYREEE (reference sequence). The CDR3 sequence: CASSSGGLAGHEQYF.

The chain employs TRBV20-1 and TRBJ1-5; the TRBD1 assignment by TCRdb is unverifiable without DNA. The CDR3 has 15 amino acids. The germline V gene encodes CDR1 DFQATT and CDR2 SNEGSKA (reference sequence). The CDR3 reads CSARVTGALDQPQHF.

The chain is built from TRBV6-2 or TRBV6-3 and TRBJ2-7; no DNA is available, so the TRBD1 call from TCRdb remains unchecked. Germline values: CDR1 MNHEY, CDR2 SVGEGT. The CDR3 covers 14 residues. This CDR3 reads CASSLGQGAYEQYF.

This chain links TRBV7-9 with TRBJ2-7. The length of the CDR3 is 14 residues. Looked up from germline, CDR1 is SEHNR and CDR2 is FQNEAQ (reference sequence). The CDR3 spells CASSFVGGKYEQYF. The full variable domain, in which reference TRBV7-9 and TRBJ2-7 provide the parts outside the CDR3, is DTGVSQNPRHKITKRGQNVTFRCDPISEHNRLYWYRQTLGQGPEFLTYFQNEAQLEKSRLLSDRFSAERPKGSFSTLEIQRTEQGDSAMYLCASSFVGGKYEQYFGPGTRLTVT.

This CDR3 is CASSYYRRFTGELFF. The chain has TRBV6-5 and TRBJ2-2; the TCRdb call, TRBD2, lacks DNA for checking. Germline CDR1 MNHEY, CDR2 SVGAGI. The CDR3 spans 15 residues.

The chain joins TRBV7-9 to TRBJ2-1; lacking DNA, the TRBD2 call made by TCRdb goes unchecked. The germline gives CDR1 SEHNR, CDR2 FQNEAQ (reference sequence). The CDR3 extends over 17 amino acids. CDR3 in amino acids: CASSSSVVAGDYNEQFF.

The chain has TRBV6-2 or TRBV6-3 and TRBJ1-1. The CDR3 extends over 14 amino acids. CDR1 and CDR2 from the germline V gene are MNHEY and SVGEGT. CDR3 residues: CASRPPGGPIGAFF.

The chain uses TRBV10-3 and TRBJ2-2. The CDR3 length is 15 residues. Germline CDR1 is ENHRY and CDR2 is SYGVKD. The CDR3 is CAISGTFGVTGELFF.

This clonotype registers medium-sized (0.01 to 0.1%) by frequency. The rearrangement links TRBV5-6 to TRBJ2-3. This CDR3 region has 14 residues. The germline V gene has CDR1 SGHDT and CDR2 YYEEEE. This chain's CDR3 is CASSGVLGTDTQYF.

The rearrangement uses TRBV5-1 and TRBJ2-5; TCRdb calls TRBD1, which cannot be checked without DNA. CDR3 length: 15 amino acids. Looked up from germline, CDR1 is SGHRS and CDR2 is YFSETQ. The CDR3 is CASSTGQGTQGTQYF. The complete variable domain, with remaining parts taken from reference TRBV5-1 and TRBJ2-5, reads KAGVTQTPRYLIKTRGQQVTLSCSPISGHRSVSWYQQTPGQGLQFLFEYFSETQRNKGNFPGRFSGRQFSNSRSEMNVSTLELGDSALYLCASSTGQGTQGTQYFGPGTRLLVL.

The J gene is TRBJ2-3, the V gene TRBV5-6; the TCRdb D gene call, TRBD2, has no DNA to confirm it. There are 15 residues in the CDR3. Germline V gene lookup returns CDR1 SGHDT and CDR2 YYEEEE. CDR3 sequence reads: CASSSGTSGTDTQYF.

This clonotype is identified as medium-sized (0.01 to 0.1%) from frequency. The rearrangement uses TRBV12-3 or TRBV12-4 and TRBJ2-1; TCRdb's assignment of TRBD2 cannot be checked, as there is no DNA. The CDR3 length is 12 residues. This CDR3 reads CASSVDGGEQFF.

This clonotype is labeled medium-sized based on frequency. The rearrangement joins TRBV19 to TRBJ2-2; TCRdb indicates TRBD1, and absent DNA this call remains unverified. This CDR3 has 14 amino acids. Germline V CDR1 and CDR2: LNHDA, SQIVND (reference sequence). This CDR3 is CASSMTGDRGELFF.

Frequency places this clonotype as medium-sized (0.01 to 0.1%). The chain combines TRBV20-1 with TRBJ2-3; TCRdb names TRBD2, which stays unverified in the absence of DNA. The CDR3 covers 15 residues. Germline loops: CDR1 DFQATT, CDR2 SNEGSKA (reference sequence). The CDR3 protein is CSARGLAGEQDTQYF.

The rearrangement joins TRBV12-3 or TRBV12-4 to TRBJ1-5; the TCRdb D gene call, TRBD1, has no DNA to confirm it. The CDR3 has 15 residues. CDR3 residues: CASSEKGGWNQPQHF.

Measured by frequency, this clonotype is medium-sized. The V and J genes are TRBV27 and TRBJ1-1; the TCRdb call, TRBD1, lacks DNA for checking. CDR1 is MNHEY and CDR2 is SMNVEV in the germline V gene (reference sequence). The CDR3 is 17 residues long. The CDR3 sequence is CASRPDRAKKAYTEAFF.

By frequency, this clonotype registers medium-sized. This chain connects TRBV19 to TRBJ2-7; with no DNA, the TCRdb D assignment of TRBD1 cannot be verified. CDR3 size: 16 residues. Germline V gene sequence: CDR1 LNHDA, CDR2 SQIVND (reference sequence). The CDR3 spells CASRSLGGGKDYEQYF.

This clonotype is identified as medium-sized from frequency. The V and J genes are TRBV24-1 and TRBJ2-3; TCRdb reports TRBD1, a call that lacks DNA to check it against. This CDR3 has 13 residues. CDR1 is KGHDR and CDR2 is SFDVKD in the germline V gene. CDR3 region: CATSGGSTDTQYF.

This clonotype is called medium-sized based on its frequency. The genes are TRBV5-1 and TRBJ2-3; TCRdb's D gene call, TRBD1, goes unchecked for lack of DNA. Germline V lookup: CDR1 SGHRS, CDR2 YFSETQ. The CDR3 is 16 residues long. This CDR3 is CASSLAGVSSTDTQYF.